The T cell receptor (beta chain) under discussion was sequenced for a study of shared clonotypes between healthy human individuals. TCRdb's table, derived via immunoSEQ multiplex PCR, lists solely in-frame clones and lacks some. This table holds millions of clones, roughly 93% found once. Between the trimmed V and J ends, which lost 6 bases and 1 base, there was a span of 9 bases. The CDR3 is made up of 13 amino acids. Germline values: CDR1 MDHEN, CDR2 SYDVKM. This receptor was obtained from a man aged 18 to 35 in good health. Some clones in this sample may be carry-over from other donors' samples. The genes are TRBV28 and TRBJ2-5; D may match TRBD1 or TRBD2 (5 bases each). Sequenced material: naive CD4+ T cells from PBMCs. Subset defined: CD45RA+ positively selected. The CDR3 DNA sequence: TGTGCCAGCAGGGTTGGGGGCCAAGAGACCCAGTACTTC. This translates into CASRVGGQETQYF.